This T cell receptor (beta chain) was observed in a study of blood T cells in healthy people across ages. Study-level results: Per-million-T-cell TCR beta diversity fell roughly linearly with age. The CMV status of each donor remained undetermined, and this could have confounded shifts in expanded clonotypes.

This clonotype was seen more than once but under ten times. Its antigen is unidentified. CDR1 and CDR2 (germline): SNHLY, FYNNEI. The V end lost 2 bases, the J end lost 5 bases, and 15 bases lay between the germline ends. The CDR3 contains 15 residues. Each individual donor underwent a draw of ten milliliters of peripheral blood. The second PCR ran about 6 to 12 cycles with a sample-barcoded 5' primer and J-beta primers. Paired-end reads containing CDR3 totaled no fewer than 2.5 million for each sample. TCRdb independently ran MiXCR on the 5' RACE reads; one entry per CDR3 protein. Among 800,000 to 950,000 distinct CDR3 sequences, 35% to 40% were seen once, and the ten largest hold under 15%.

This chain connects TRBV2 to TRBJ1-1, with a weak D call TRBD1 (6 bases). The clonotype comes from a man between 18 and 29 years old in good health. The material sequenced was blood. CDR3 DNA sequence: TGTGCCAGCAGTGAAAGCGCAGGGGCGCAGACTGAAGCTTTCTTT. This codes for CASSESAGAQTEAFF.